A selection of T cell receptor beta chains follows, all from one sample in a study of T cell repertoires in cytomegalovirus infection. TCRdb reprocessed the reads via MiXCR and lists one record per CDR3 protein. The sample holds hundreds of thousands of distinct CDR3 sequences, about 33% seen once. Their specific antigens are unknown. The sample was cultured PBMCs, taken from culture after CMV antigen stimulation. The receptors originated from a human donor in good health (CMV status not recorded). Some clones in this sample may be carry-over from other donors' samples. CDR3s include the opening cysteine and the closing phenylalanine or tryptophan. A D gene is named only where the DNA matches it firmly. The listing skips clone size in some rows; elsewhere it reads once, few, many or a size class.

>TRBV7-2|TRBJ2-2|NA|many
TGTGCCAGCAGCTTACGGACTTCGAACACCGGGGAGCTGTTTTTT
CASSLRTSNTGELFF
>TRBV5-1|TRBJ2-3|NA|NA
TGCGCCAGCAGCACAACAGGGTTTGCGGGCACAGATACGCAGTATTTT
CASSTTGFAGTDTQYF
>TRBV7-2|TRBJ2-5|TRBD2|few
TGTGCCAGCGCCCCCTGGGGGGGAGCAGAGACCCAGTACTTC
CASAPWGGAETQYF
>TRBV11-3|TRBJ2-1|TRBD2|NA
TGTGCTAGCAGCTTAATCCTAGCGGGAGCCCTGGACAATGAGCAGTTCTTC
CASSLILAGALDNEQFF
>TRBV7-2|TRBJ1-3|TRBD1|many
TGTGCCAGCAGCTCCAGTACAGGGGGCTTAAACACCATATATTTT
CASSSSTGGLNTIYF
>TRBV12-3/TRBV12-4|TRBJ2-1|NA|once
TGTGCCAGCAGTATCGGGGGAGTTGGGAATGAGCAGTTCTTC
CASSIGGVGNEQFF
>TRBV7-2|TRBJ2-2|NA|many
TGTGCCAGCAGCTTAGCCTCGGGAGTCCCCGGGGAGCTGTTTTTT
CASSLASGVPGELFF
>TRBV6-5|TRBJ2-2|NA|NA
TGTGCCAGCAGTTACTCACGAGACACCGGGGAGCTGTTTTTT
CASSYSRDTGELFF
>TRBV20-1|TRBJ2-3|NA|once
TGCAGTGCTAGAGGCGAACCGGGACTGTCGCAGTATTTT
CSARGEPGLSQYF
>TRBV24-1|TRBJ1-5|NA|NA
TGTGCCACCGAAGAGTCGGGTAGCAATCAGCCCCAGCATTTT
CATEESGSNQPQHF
>TRBV20-1|TRBJ1-1|NA|few
TGCAGTGCTAGGGAGGAAAACAGGGTTTACACTGAAGCTTTCTTT
CSAREENRVYTEAFF
>TRBV14|TRBJ1-2|NA|NA
TGTGCCAGCAGCCAAGACTGGAACTTGGACCCCTATGGCTACACCTTC
CASSQDWNLDPYGYTF
>TRBV15|TRBJ1-1|NA|NA
TGTGCCACCAGCAGAGATAGGGGGGCTATGAACACTGAAGCTTTCTTT
CATSRDRGAMNTEAFF
>TRBV27|TRBJ2-6|TRBD1|NA
TGTGCCAGCAGTTCCGGGACAGGTGTCTCTGGGGCCAACGTCCTGACTTTC
CASSSGTGVSGANVLTF
>TRBV11-2|TRBJ1-1|NA|few
TGTGCCAGCAGCTTAGATATTCGATTGAACACTGAAGCTTTCTTT
CASSLDIRLNTEAFF
>TRBV4-3|TRBJ1-2|NA|few
TGCGCCAGCAGCCAAGACTTATCCAGGGTATCCTATGGCTACACCTTC
CASSQDLSRVSYGYTF
>TRBV7-6|TRBJ2-5|TRBD1|NA
TGTGCCAGCAGCACTCCGGGACAGGGAGAGACCCAGTACTTC
CASSTPGQGETQYF